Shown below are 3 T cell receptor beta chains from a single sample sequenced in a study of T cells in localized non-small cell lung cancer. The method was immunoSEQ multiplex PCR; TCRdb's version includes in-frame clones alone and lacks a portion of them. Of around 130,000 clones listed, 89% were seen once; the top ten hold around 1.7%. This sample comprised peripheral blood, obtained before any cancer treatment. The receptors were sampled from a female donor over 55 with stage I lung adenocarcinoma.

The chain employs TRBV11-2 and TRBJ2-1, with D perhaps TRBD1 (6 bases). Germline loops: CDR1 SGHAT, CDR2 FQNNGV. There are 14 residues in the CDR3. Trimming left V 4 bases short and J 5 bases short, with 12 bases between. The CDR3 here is CASSSSQGHNEQFF. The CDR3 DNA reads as TGTGCCAGCAGCTCATCACAGGGCCACAATGAGCAGTTCTTC.

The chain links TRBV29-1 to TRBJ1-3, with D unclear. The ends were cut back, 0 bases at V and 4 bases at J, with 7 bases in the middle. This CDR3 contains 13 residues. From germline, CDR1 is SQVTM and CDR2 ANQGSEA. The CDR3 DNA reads TGCAGCGTTGAAGAGGGAGCGGGAAACACCATATATTTT. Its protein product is CSVEEGAGNTIYF.

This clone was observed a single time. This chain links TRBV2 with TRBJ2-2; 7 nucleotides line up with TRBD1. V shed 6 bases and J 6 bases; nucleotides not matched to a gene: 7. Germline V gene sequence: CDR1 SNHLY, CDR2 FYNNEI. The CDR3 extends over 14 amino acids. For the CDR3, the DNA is TGTGCCAGCAGCGACAGGGTTGATCCCGGGGAGCTGTTTTTT. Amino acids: CASSDRVDPGELFF.